The rows below give T cell receptor beta chains drawn from one sample of a study of identical twins. TCRdb reanalysed the 5' RACE reads using MiXCR and keeps one entry per CDR3 protein. The sample includes 450,000 or so distinct CDR3 sequences, roughly an eighth of them seen just once. Separately, the same data were catalogued under a study of yellow fever vaccine responses in identical twins.

Input material: CD4+ T cells sorted from blood. All receptors come from a woman aged 18-30 years in good health. Both conserved end residues are part of each CDR3. Each record gives: D gene, V gene, clone size, J gene, CDR3 protein, CDR3 DNA. D genes are given only for firm matches. Clone size is not always given. Where it is, it says once, few, many or a class for expanded clones.

>NA|TRBV10-2|NA|TRBJ2-7
CASRKTGYYEQYF
TGCGCCAGCAGGAAGACAGGTTACTACGAGCAGTACTTC
>TRBD1|TRBV20-1|few|TRBJ2-7
CSGGDSLSYEQYF
TGCAGTGGAGGGGACAGCCTCTCCTACGAGCAGTACTTC
>NA|TRBV5-1|many|TRBJ2-7
CASSGQFYEQYF
TGCGCCAGCAGCGGACAGTTCTACGAGCAGTACTTC
>NA|TRBV12-3/TRBV12-4|NA|TRBJ1-4
CASSTLDRRLFDELFF
TGTGCCAGCAGTACCCTCGACAGGAGGCTTTTCGATGAACTGTTTTTT
>TRBD1|TRBV12-3/TRBV12-4|NA|TRBJ2-3
CASEGQGVTDTQYF
TGTGCCAGCGAAGGACAGGGCGTCACAGATACGCAGTATTTT
>TRBD2|TRBV20-1|NA|TRBJ2-1
CSARDLIAGIHNEQFF
TGCAGTGCTAGAGATCTGATAGCGGGAATTCACAATGAGCAGTTCTTC
>TRBD1|TRBV6-2/TRBV6-3|few|TRBJ2-5
CASSHLFRGTGDPQETQYF
TGTGCCAGCAGTCACCTCTTCCGGGGGACAGGGGACCCGCAAGAGACCCAGTACTTC
>TRBD2|TRBV15|few|TRBJ2-7
CATSRTSAIYEQYF
TGTGCCACCAGCCGAACTAGCGCGATCTACGAGCAGTACTTC
>NA|TRBV7-2|NA|TRBJ2-6
CASSFRGIASGANVLTF
TGTGCCAGCAGCTTTAGGGGGATCGCCTCTGGGGCCAACGTCCTGACTTTC
>TRBD1|TRBV4-3|few|TRBJ2-5
CASSQEDRGRETQYF
TGCGCCAGCAGCCAAGAGGACAGGGGGCGAGAGACCCAGTACTTC
>NA|TRBV6-1|NA|TRBJ2-2
CASSGDGFLYTGELFF
TGTGCCAGCAGTGGGGACGGATTCTTATACACCGGGGAGCTGTTTTTT
>NA|TRBV5-1|few|TRBJ1-1
CASSQSRDNTEAFF
TGCGCCAGCAGTCAAAGCAGGGATAACACTGAAGCTTTCTTT
>NA|TRBV5-1|NA|TRBJ2-7
CASSLVLGGEQYF
TGCGCCAGCAGCTTGGTTCTAGGGGGCGAGCAGTACTTC
>TRBD2|TRBV28|NA|TRBJ2-5
CASTGLAGVRTQYF
TGTGCCAGCACCGGACTAGCGGGAGTCCGGACCCAGTACTTC
>NA|TRBV29-1|few|TRBJ2-1
CSVEDRTAEQFF
TGCAGCGTTGAAGATCGCACAGCTGAGCAGTTCTTC
>TRBD1|TRBV5-6|few|TRBJ1-2
CASSSFLDRADYGYTF
TGTGCCAGCAGCTCTTTTTTGGACAGGGCGGACTATGGCTACACCTTC
>NA|TRBV28|many|TRBJ2-3
CASSSSGRGTDTQYF
TGTGCCAGCAGTTCATCGGGGAGAGGCACAGATACGCAGTATTTT
>NA|TRBV15|few|TRBJ2-2
CATSRGLSGELFF
TGTGCCACCAGCAGAGGTCTTTCCGGGGAGCTGTTTTTT
>NA|TRBV20-1|NA|TRBJ2-2
CSARRGSGTGELFF
TGCAGTGCTCGTCGGGGGAGTGGCACCGGGGAGCTGTTTTTT
>NA|TRBV6-5|NA|TRBJ2-3
CASSYAGSNTDTQYF
TGTGCCAGCAGTTACGCAGGGAGCAACACAGATACGCAGTATTTT
>NA|TRBV7-9|few|TRBJ2-1
CASSLTQGLRNEQFF
TGTGCCAGCAGCTTAACCCAGGGCCTTAGGAATGAGCAGTTCTTC
>TRBD1|TRBV20-1|NA|TRBJ1-6
CSARVEGGEDNSPLHF
TGCAGTGCTAGAGTAGAAGGGGGCGAGGATAATTCACCCCTCCACTTT
>NA|TRBV5-1|few|TRBJ2-7
CASSFAAGISYEQYF
TGCGCCAGCAGCTTTGCGGCGGGGATCTCCTACGAGCAGTACTTC
>TRBD1|TRBV6-1|NA|TRBJ2-1
CASSDHRRTGGNEQFF
TGTGCCAGCAGTGACCACCGCCGGACAGGAGGCAATGAGCAGTTCTTC
>NA|TRBV27|many|TRBJ1-1
CASSLTGRNTEAFF
TGTGCCAGCAGTCTCACAGGGAGGAACACTGAAGCTTTCTTT
>TRBD2|TRBV4-2|NA|TRBJ2-4
CASSPQVGGRGAKNIQYF
TGTGCCAGCAGCCCACAAGTCGGCGGGAGAGGAGCCAAAAACATTCAGTACTTC
>TRBD2|TRBV4-2|few|TRBJ2-3
CASSQDQLAGGPDTQYF
TGTGCCAGCAGCCAAGATCAACTAGCGGGAGGGCCAGATACGCAGTATTTT
>NA|TRBV24-1|NA|TRBJ2-3
CATGEGAVGGQDTQYF
TGTGCCACCGGGGAAGGCGCGGTGGGGGGGCAAGATACGCAGTATTTT
>NA|TRBV7-3|few|TRBJ2-3
CASSPRGETTDTQYF
TGTGCCAGCAGCCCCCGCGGGGAAACCACAGATACGCAGTATTTT
>NA|TRBV18|NA|TRBJ2-1
CASSQVAPPHNEQFF
TGTGCCAGCTCCCAAGTTGCACCTCCCCACAATGAGCAGTTCTTC
>NA|TRBV20-1|NA|TRBJ2-7
CSARVISEQYF
TGCAGTGCTAGGGTCATATCCGAGCAGTACTTC
>NA|TRBV9|few|TRBJ2-2
CASSRGLRGTGELFF
TGTGCCAGCAGCCGAGGACTCCGGGGCACCGGGGAGCTGTTTTTT
>TRBD1|TRBV6-2/TRBV6-3|NA|TRBJ2-2
CASRTGGRTGELFF
TGTGCCAGCAGAACAGGGGGCCGGACCGGGGAGCTGTTTTTT
>NA|TRBV19|NA|TRBJ1-5
CASTEGFSNQPQHF
TGTGCCAGCACGGAGGGGTTTAGCAATCAGCCCCAGCATTTT
>NA|TRBV6-2/TRBV6-3|NA|TRBJ1-4
CASAWTSEKLFF
TGTGCCAGCGCCTGGACGAGCGAAAAACTGTTTTTT
>TRBD2|TRBV27|few|TRBJ2-2
CASSLVAGGLSANTGELFF
TGTGCCAGCAGTTTAGTAGCGGGGGGCCTTAGCGCGAACACCGGGGAGCTGTTTTTT
>TRBD1|TRBV19|few|TRBJ1-1
CASMTQGAGDTEAFF
TGTGCCAGTATGACTCAGGGGGCCGGGGACACTGAAGCTTTCTTT
>NA|TRBV7-6|once|TRBJ2-5
CASSLVGTAIMTTQYF
TGTGCCAGCAGCTTAGTTGGGACGGCGATAATGACGACCCAGTACTTC
>NA|TRBV2|few|TRBJ2-2
CASRTDYTGELFF
TGTGCCTCCAGGACAGATTACACCGGGGAGCTGTTTTTT